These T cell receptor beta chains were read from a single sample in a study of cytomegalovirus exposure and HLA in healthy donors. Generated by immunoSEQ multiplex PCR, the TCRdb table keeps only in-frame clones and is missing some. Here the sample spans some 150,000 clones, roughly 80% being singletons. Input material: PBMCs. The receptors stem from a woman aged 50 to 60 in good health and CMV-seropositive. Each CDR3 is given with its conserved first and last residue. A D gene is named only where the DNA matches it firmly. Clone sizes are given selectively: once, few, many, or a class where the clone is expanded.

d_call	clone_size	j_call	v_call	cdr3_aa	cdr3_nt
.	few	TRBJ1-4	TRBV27	CASSLYGLSSEKLFF	TGTGCCAGCAGTTTATACGGACTGTCCTCTGAAAAACTGTTTTTT
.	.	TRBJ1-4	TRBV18	CASSRRGTNEKLFF	TGTGCCAGCTCAAGGAGGGGAACTAATGAAAAACTGTTTTTT
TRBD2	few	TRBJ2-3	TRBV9	CASSPTSDPIWDTQYF	TGTGCCAGCAGCCCTACTAGCGACCCCATTTGGGATACGCAGTATTTT
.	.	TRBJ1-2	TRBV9	CASSAWEGVGYTF	TGTGCCAGCAGCGCGTGGGAGGGGGTCGGCTACACCTTC
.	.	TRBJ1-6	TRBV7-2	CASSSTGSSYNSPLHF	TGTGCCAGCAGCTCAACCGGGAGCTCCTATAATTCACCCCTCCACTTT
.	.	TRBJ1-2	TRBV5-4	CASFGENGYTF	TGTGCCAGCTTTGGGGAGAATGGCTACACCTTC
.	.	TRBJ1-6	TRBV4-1	CASSQSASPLHF	TGCGCCAGCAGCCAGAGTGCTTCACCCCTCCACTTT
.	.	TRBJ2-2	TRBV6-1	CASSEVQGETGELFF	TGTGCCAGCAGTGAAGTACAGGGAGAAACCGGGGAGCTGTTTTTT
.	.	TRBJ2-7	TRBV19	CASSIWNSSSYEQYF	TGTGCCAGTAGTATATGGAACTCTAGCTCCTACGAGCAGTACTTC
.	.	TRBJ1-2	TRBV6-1	CASSAARGALGYTF	TGTGCCAGCAGTGCAGCGCGGGGGGCGCTTGGCTACACCTTC
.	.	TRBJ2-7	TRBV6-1	CASREGLNLWEQYF	TGTGCCAGCAGGGAGGGGCTTAACCTGTGGGAGCAGTACTTC
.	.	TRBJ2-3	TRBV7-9	CASSSQLVRSLPGTDTQYF	TGTGCCAGCAGCTCGCAACTAGTTCGGTCCTTACCCGGCACAGATACGCAGTATTTT
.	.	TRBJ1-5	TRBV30	CAWSTNHNQPQHF	TGTGCCTGGAGTACAAATCACAATCAGCCCCAGCATTTT
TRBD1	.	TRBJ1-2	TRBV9	CASSVEPGQGYGYTF	TGTGCCAGCAGCGTGGAGCCGGGACAGGGGTATGGCTACACCTTC
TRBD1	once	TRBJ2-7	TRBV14	CASSRAPPTGDSYEQYF	TGTGCCAGCAGCCGGGCCCCGCCGACAGGGGATTCCTACGAGCAGTACTTC
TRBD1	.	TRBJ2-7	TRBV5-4	CASRPGQGAEQYF	TGTGCCAGCAGGCCTGGACAGGGGGCCGAGCAGTACTTC
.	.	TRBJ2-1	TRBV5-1	CASSPNNEQFF	TGCGCCAGCAGCCCAAACAATGAGCAGTTCTTC
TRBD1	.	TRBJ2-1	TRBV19	CASSIGTGARGNEQFF	TGTGCCAGTAGTATAGGGACAGGGGCCCGTGGGAATGAGCAGTTCTTC
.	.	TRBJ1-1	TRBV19	CASSYDSLALEAFF	TGTGCCAGTAGCTACGACAGTTTAGCCCTTGAAGCTTTCTTT
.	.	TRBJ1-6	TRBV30	CAFAGGQVANSPLHF	TGTGCCTTTGCTGGAGGGCAGGTCGCTAATTCACCCCTCCACTTT
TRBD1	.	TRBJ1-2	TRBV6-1	CASSERRDRGSYTF	TGTGCCAGCAGTGAACGCCGGGACAGGGGTAGCTACACCTTC
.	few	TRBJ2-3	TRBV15	CATSSPTGSFSSTDTQYF	TGTGCCACCAGCTCCCCAACCGGGTCCTTTTCTAGCACAGATACGCAGTATTTT
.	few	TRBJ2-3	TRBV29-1	CSVGGGLDTQYF	TGCAGCGTTGGGGGGGGGCTGGATACGCAGTATTTT
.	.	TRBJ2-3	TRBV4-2	CASSQAVAGAGQNTDTQYF	TGTGCCAGCAGCCAAGCGGTTGCGGGGGCGGGCCAAAACACAGATACGCAGTATTTT